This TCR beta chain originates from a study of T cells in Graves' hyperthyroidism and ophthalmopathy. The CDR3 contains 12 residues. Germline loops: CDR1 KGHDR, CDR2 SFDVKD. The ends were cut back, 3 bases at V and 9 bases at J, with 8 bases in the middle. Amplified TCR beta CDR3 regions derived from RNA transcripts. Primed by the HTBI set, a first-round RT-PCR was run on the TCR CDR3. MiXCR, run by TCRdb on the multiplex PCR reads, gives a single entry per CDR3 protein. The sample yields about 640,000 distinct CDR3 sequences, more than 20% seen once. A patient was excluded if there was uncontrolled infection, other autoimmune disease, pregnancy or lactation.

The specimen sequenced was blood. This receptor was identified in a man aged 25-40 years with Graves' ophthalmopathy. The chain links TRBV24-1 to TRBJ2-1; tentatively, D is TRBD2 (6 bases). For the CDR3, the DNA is TGTGCCACCAGTGATCCGCGGGGTGAGCAGTTCTTC. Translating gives CATSDPRGEQFF.